The 28 T cell receptor beta chains below come from one sample, sequenced in a study of T-cell memory formation after mild COVID-19. TCRdb passed the 5' RACE reads through MiXCR, listing each CDR3 protein once. Of approximately 410,000 distinct CDR3 sequences in the sample, about a quarter were seen once. Source material: PBMCs or a T cell subset sorted from them (not recorded which). These receptors were collected from an adult woman who had mild COVID-19 (a few samples of this study predate the infection). Cell type and time point are not known.

The chain's CDR3 is CASSSEVGTSYEQYF. In nucleotides, the CDR3 is TGTGCCAGCAGCTCTGAGGTAGGGACCTCCTACGAGCAGTACTTC. V is TRBV5-4 and J is TRBJ2-7; D could derive from TRBD1 or TRBD2 (5 bases each). The length of the CDR3 is 15 residues. V was clipped by 3 bases and J by 0 bases, with 13 bases between them. Germline CDR1 is SGHNT and CDR2 is YYREEE (reference sequence). Based on the CDR3 plus reference TRBV5-4 and TRBJ2-7, the full variable domain is ETGVTQSPTHLIKTRGQQVTLRCSSQSGHNTVSWYQQALGQGPQFIFQYYREEENGRGNFPPRFSGLQFPNYSSELNVNALELDDSALYLCASSSEVGTSYEQYFGPGTRLTVT.

This clonotype was seen repeatedly, ten times or more. The CDR3 DNA reads as TGTGCCAGCAGCTCGGGACTAGCGGGAGCTCCCACTCATAAACAGACCGGGGAGCTGTTTTTT. This sequence encodes CASSSGLAGAPTHKQTGELFF. The V gene is TRBV7-9, the J gene TRBJ2-2; 14 bases are shared with TRBD2. The CDR3 spans 21 residues. Germline CDR1 is SEHNR and CDR2 is FQNEAQ (reference sequence). Trimming removed 4 bases from V and 5 bases from J; junction bases left unmatched: 18.

The V and J genes are TRBV4-1 and TRBJ2-5; unclear D gene. The CDR3 consists of 13 residues. The V end was cut by 5 bases, the J end by 5 bases, with 12 bases between. The germline gives CDR1 MGHRA, CDR2 YSYEKL. The CDR3 coding sequence is TGCGCCAGCAGCGCCGGTCGCTGGGAGACCCAGTACTTC. It encodes CASSAGRWETQYF.

The sample holds many counts of this clonotype. The rearrangement uses TRBV28 and TRBJ2-7, with D possibly being TRBD2 (6 bases). Between the trimmed V and J ends, which lost 3 bases and 1 base, there was a span of 7 bases. CDR3 length equals 13 residues. CDR1 and CDR2 (germline): MDHEN, SYDVKM. The chain's CDR3 is CASSFGGSYEQYF. CDR3 sequence (DNA): TGTGCCAGCAGTTTCGGAGGGTCCTACGAGCAGTACTTC.

The chain joins TRBV12-3 or TRBV12-4 to TRBJ2-1, with 12 bases matching TRBD2. The CDR3 loop spans 17 amino acids. The junction had 5 bases not matched to a gene; V was cut back by 5 bases and J by 0 bases. The CDR3 DNA sequence: TGTGCCAGCAGTGAGGGACTAGCGGGCAGCTCCTACAATGAGCAGTTCTTC. Translation gives CASSEGLAGSSYNEQFF.

The chain's CDR3 is CASTGQGAGANVLTF. CDR3 DNA sequence: TGTGCCAGCACTGGACAGGGGGCTGGGGCCAACGTCCTGACTTTC. V and J are TRBV28 and TRBJ2-6, with 10 bases lining up with TRBD1. J gave up 2 bases and V 7 bases, and 2 bases lay outside the gene matches. The CDR3 contains 15 residues. Germline V gives CDR1 MDHEN, CDR2 SYDVKM.

This clonotype was observed a handful of times. The gene calls are TRBV12-3 or TRBV12-4 and TRBJ2-5; D gene ambiguous. V lost 3 bases to trimming and J lost 3 bases, with 11 bases between them. There are 14 residues in the CDR3. The CDR3 is CASSFKAIEETQYF. The CDR3, as DNA: TGTGCCAGCAGTTTTAAGGCCATCGAAGAGACCCAGTACTTC.

This clonotype was seen only a few times. The V call is TRBV3-1, the J call TRBJ1-1, with D perhaps matching TRBD1 (6 bases). V lost 1 base and J lost 4, with 7 bases in between. Looked up from germline, CDR1 is LGHDT and CDR2 is YNNKEL (reference sequence). This CDR3 comprises 13 residues. The CDR3 sequence is CASSQGGATEAFF. Here the CDR3 DNA reads TGTGCCAGCAGCCAAGGGGGGGCCACTGAAGCTTTCTTT.

The gene calls are TRBV15 and TRBJ2-7; tentative D call: TRBD2 (5 bases). The germline V gene encodes CDR1 LNHNV and CDR2 YYDKDF (reference sequence). CDR3 size: 16 residues. The V end lost 1 base, the J end lost 3 bases, and 16 bases lay between the germline ends. The CDR3 bases are TGTGCCACCAGCAGAGCAGGTGCCGGGGAGTACTACGAGCAGTACTTC. This gives the protein CATSRAGAGEYYEQYF.

The sample holds a few counts of this clonotype. This chain links TRBV20-1 with TRBJ2-3; TRBD2 aligns across 14 bases. The trim removed 3 bases at V and 3 bases at J, leaving 5 bases unmatched. The CDR3 has 16 amino acids. CDR1 and CDR2 from the germline V gene are DFQATT and SNEGSKA (reference sequence). The CDR3 loop is CSARGLAGVRTDTQYF. CDR3 nucleotide sequence: TGCAGTGCTAGGGGACTAGCGGGAGTCAGGACAGATACGCAGTATTTT.

V usage is TRBV20-1 and J usage is TRBJ2-1; possibly TRBD2 for D (6 bases). The CDR3 is 13 residues long. V was clipped by 6 bases and J by 7 bases, with 16 bases between them. CDR1 is DFQATT and CDR2 is SNEGSKA in the germline V gene (reference sequence). CDR3 in DNA: TGCAGTGCGGACCGCCCTAGCGCTAATGAGCAGTTCTTC. This sequence encodes CSADRPSANEQFF.

V usage is TRBV10-3 and J usage is TRBJ1-1; D is uncertain. The CDR3 runs 13 residues. Germline CDR1 reads ENHRY; CDR2 reads SYGVKD. Trimming removed 4 bases at V and 1 base at J, with 7 bases between. The CDR3 reads CAISATENTEAFF. In DNA, the CDR3 is TGTGCCATCAGTGCAACGGAGAACACTGAAGCTTTCTTT.

The rearrangement uses TRBV7-6 and TRBJ1-6; D call uncertain. Germline assignment: CDR1 SGHVS and CDR2 FNYEAQ. The germline V and J ends were trimmed by 0 bases and 9 bases, with 9 bases remaining between them. The CDR3 consists of 14 residues. DNA of the CDR3: TGTGCCAGCAGCTTAGCGGATAGCGGTTCACCCCTCCACTTT. Translating gives CASSLADSGSPLHF.

In its sample, this clonotype was seen a few times. CDR3 amino acids: CASSYFPSGTNTGELFF. The CDR3 nucleotides are TGTGCCAGCAGTTATTTCCCTAGCGGGACGAACACCGGGGAGCTGTTTTTT. The V and J genes are TRBV6-5 and TRBJ2-2; 9 nucleotides align to TRBD2. There are 17 residues in the CDR3. CDR1 and CDR2 from the germline V gene are MNHEY and SVGAGI. V shed 3 bases and J 0 bases; nucleotides not matched to a gene: 5.

The V gene is TRBV18, the J gene TRBJ2-7; 10 nucleotides match TRBD2. The germline gives CDR1 KGHSH, CDR2 LQKENI. V lost 3 bases and J lost 6; bases outside the gene matches: 11. The CDR3 has 16 amino acids. CDR3 nucleotide sequence: TGTGCCAGCTCACCCAGAGGCCTAGCGGGGGTGAGCGAGCAGTACTTC. Amino acids: CASSPRGLAGVSEQYF. The whole variable domain, filled in from reference TRBV18 and TRBJ2-7, reads NAGVMQNPRHLVRRRGQEARLRCSPMKGHSHVYWYRQLPEEGLKFMVYLQKENIIDESGMPKERFSAEFPKEGPSILRIQQVVRGDSAAYFCASSPRGLAGVSEQYFGPGTRLTVT.

This clonotype appeared a few times. The chain recombines TRBV5-1 with TRBJ1-5; 7 bases align to TRBD1. V lost 1 base, J lost 3 bases, and 10 bases stayed unmatched. The germline V gene has CDR1 SGHRS and CDR2 YFSETQ. This CDR3 region has 17 residues. The CDR3 sequence: CASSLCGRGGFNQPQHF. The CDR3 DNA reads TGCGCCAGCAGCTTGTGTGGCAGGGGGGGTTTCAATCAGCCCCAGCATTTT. Based on the CDR3 plus reference TRBV5-1 and TRBJ1-5, the full variable domain is KAGVTQTPRYLIKTRGQQVTLSCSPISGHRSVSWYQQTPGQGLQFLFEYFSETQRNKGNFPGRFSGRQFSNSRSEMNVSTLELGDSALYLCASSLCGRGGFNQPQHFGDGTRLSIL.

This clonotype came up a few times. The chain links TRBV29-1 to TRBJ2-2; TRBD1 agrees at 7 bases. The length of the CDR3 is 14 residues. Per germline, CDR1 SQVTM and CDR2 ANQGSEA. The junction had 6 bases not matched to a gene; V was cut back by 5 bases and J by 3 bases. CDR3 bases: TGCAGCGTTCGAGGGGGCGCGGACACCGGGGAGCTGTTTTTT. Its translation: CSVRGGADTGELFF.

This chain uses TRBV10-3 with TRBJ2-7; D possibly corresponds to TRBD2 (6 bases). V was cut by 6 bases and J by 0 bases, with 12 bases left in between. The V gene's germline CDR1 is ENHRY and CDR2 SYGVKD. The CDR3 totals 14 residues. The CDR3 sequence: CAIREGSFSYEQYF. The CDR3 DNA reads as TGTGCCATCAGGGAGGGCAGTTTCTCCTACGAGCAGTACTTC.

Only a few counts were recorded for this clonotype. The CDR3, as DNA: TGTGCCAGCAGCGGGACAGTTAGCACAGATACGCAGTATTTT. Amino acids: CASSGTVSTDTQYF. This chain connects TRBV7-9 to TRBJ2-3, with 7 bases lining up with TRBD1. The germline V gene has CDR1 SEHNR and CDR2 FQNEAQ (reference sequence). The CDR3 runs 14 residues. V was clipped by 5 bases and J by 0 bases; unmatched bases: 2.

This clonotype was counted between two and nine times. This chain joins TRBV5-1 and TRBJ2-5, with D possibly being TRBD1 or TRBD2 (5 bases each). Germline V lookup: CDR1 SGHRS, CDR2 YFSETQ. CDR3 length: 15 residues. V dropped 4 bases and J dropped 4 bases, with 17 bases sitting between them. CDR3 sequence: CASSNDMGVRETQYF. The CDR3 DNA is TGCGCCAGCAGCAACGACATGGGGGTCAGAGAGACCCAGTACTTC.

The chain has TRBV24-1 and TRBJ2-1, with 8 positions matching TRBD2. The germline V gene has CDR1 KGHDR and CDR2 SFDVKD. The CDR3 is 17 residues long. V lost 0 bases and J lost 6; bases outside the gene matches: 9. Here the CDR3 reads CATSDLRGGSGGNEQFF. CDR3 coding DNA: TGTGCCACCAGTGATTTGCGGGGGGGGAGTGGCGGCAATGAGCAGTTCTTC.

The chain couples TRBV4-3 to TRBJ2-7; tentatively, D is TRBD1 or TRBD2 (6 bases each). CDR1 is LGHNA, CDR2 YSLEER, per germline. V was clipped by 0 bases and J by 0 bases, with 15 bases between them. This CDR3 has 17 residues. CDR3 in amino acids: CASSQDSPGDNSYEQYF. DNA of the CDR3: TGCGCCAGCAGCCAAGACTCCCCGGGGGACAACTCCTACGAGCAGTACTTC.

CDR3 sequence (DNA): TGTGCCAGCAGCGTCCTTGAGCGGGGGAACACTGAAGCTTTCTTT. Its protein product is CASSVLERGNTEAFF. The chain recombines TRBV9 with TRBJ1-1; D not resolved. The CDR3 totals 15 residues. V was pared by 2 bases and J by 1 base, with 12 bases between. Germline V CDR1 and CDR2: SGDLS, YYNGEE.

This clonotype was seen more than once but under ten times. The rearrangement joins TRBV7-2 to TRBJ1-2, with TRBD1 identical over 9 bases. Germline V gives CDR1 SGHTA, CDR2 FQGNSA. J lost 7 bases, V lost 5 bases, and 11 bases had no gene match. The CDR3 length is 15 residues. As DNA, the CDR3 is TGTGCCAGCAGCCCTCCGGGACAGGGCCTCACTGGCTACACCTTC. This gives the protein CASSPPGQGLTGYTF.

The chain links TRBV5-1 to TRBJ2-3; TRBD2 aligns across 8 bases. This CDR3 is built from 15 residues. Germline V gene data show CDR1 as SGHRS and CDR2 as YFSETQ. The V gene end was trimmed by 3 bases and the J gene end by 5 bases; junction bases not matched to a gene: 8. Here the CDR3 reads CASSSSGWGLDTQYF. Here the CDR3 DNA reads TGCGCCAGCAGCTCTAGCGGGTGGGGGCTAGATACGCAGTATTTT.

This chain connects TRBV7-9 to TRBJ1-2; 8 bases map to TRBD1. This CDR3 is built from 18 residues. CDR1 and CDR2 from the germline V gene are SEHNR and FQNEAQ (reference sequence). The V gene end was trimmed by 4 bases and the J gene end by 4 bases; junction bases not matched to a gene: 17. The CDR3 region is CASSSSNSGTGLLYGYTF. The CDR3 DNA sequence: TGTGCCAGCAGCTCTTCCAATTCCGGGACAGGTCTACTCTATGGCTACACCTTC.

V is TRBV7-3 and J is TRBJ2-1; D uncertain. Trimming pared 5 bases from V and 0 bases from J, leaving 29 bases between. The CDR3 is 21 amino acids. From germline, CDR1 is SGHTA and CDR2 FQGTGA. This chain's CDR3 is CASSPFHPAEWADASYNEQFF. The CDR3 nucleotides are TGTGCCAGCAGCCCCTTCCACCCAGCCGAGTGGGCAGACGCCTCCTACAATGAGCAGTTCTTC. The full variable domain, completed using reference TRBV7-3 and TRBJ2-1, is GAGVSQTPSNKVTEKGKYVELRCDPISGHTALYWYRQSLGQGPEFLIYFQGTGAADDSGLPNDRFFAVRPEGSVSTLKIQRTERGDSAVYLCASSPFHPAEWADASYNEQFFGPGTRLTVL.

This chain uses TRBV7-2 with TRBJ2-1, with D perhaps matching TRBD1 or TRBD2 (5 bases each). CDR1 is SGHTA and CDR2 is FQGNSA in the germline V gene. The CDR3 spans 13 residues. The V end was cut by 4 bases, the J end by 7 bases, with 11 bases between. For the CDR3, the DNA is TGTGCCAGCAGCTGGGGGAAGGGTAATGAGCAGTTCTTC. Translated: CASSWGKGNEQFF.